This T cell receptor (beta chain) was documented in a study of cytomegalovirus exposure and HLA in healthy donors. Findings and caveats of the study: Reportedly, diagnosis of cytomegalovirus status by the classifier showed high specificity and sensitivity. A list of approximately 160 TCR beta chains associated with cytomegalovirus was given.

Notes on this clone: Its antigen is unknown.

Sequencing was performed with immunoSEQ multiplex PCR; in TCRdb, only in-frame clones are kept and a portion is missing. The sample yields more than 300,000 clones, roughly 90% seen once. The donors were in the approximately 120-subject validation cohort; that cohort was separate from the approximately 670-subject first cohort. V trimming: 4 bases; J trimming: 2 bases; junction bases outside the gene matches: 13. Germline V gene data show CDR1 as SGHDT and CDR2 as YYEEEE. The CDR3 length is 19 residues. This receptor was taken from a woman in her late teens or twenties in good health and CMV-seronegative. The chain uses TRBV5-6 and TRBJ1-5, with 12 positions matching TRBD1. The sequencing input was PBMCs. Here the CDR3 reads CASSQTGTGGRWGNQPQHF. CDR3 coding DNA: TGTGCCAGCAGCCAAACCGGGACAGGGGGCCGTTGGGGCAATCAGCCCCAGCATTTT.